This T cell receptor (beta chain) was sequenced during a study of shared clonotypes between healthy human individuals. CDR3 length: 14 amino acids. V lost 2 bases and J 5 bases, leaving 9 bases between the germline ends. Germline lookup yields CDR1 LGHNA and CDR2 YNFKEQ. Measured with immunoSEQ multiplex PCR; TCRdb has only the in-frame clones, and not every one. The profile covers over 2 million clones, with roughly 90% appearing a single time and 0.3% to 0.45% taken by the ten largest. The receptor comes from a young man in good health. Some clones in this sample may be carry-over from other donors' samples. The specimen sequenced was naive CD4+ T cells from PBMCs. Subset of the sample: CD45RA+ positively selected. The chain uses TRBV4-2 and TRBJ1-4; D is perhaps TRBD1 (5 bases). CDR3 DNA: TGTGCCAGCAGCCAAAGGGGCTCCAATGAAAAACTGTTTTTT. As protein: CASSQRGSNEKLFF.